A selection of T cell receptor beta chains follows, all from one sample in a study of cytomegalovirus exposure and HLA in healthy donors. Some clones are missing from TCRdb's copy, which holds only in-frame ones; the method was immunoSEQ multiplex PCR. This table has some 150,000 clones, 82% appearing once. Sequenced: PBMCs. These receptors all come from a man aged 18 to 30 in good health and CMV-seropositive. Each CDR3 is given without its conserved first and last residue. The D gene is left open where the match is weak.

CDR3aa: ASSKDGKNTEAF
v_gene: TRBV7-6
d_gene: -

CDR3aa: ASSPGGGAVNTEAF
v_gene: TRBV5-4
d_gene: -

CDR3aa: ASSRSLGGYEQY
v_gene: TRBV11-1
d_gene: TRBD2

CDR3aa: ASSQRGFPGRGYT
v_gene: TRBV28
d_gene: -

CDR3aa: ASSLSGRGNEQY
v_gene: TRBV16
d_gene: TRBD2

CDR3aa: ASSLVRGPGNTIY
v_gene: TRBV5-8
d_gene: TRBD1

CDR3aa: ASSPGTDLNTEAF
v_gene: TRBV7-9
d_gene: TRBD1

CDR3aa: ASGKGGAEELF
v_gene: TRBV12-5
d_gene: -

CDR3aa: ASGDFQETQY
v_gene: TRBV19
d_gene: -

CDR3aa: ASSTGTPNTEAF
v_gene: TRBV2
d_gene: -

CDR3aa: ASSLLLAGGPSEQY
v_gene: TRBV28
d_gene: TRBD2

CDR3aa: ASSDPRGPKNEAF
v_gene: TRBV28
d_gene: TRBD1

CDR3aa: ASSYSSTDTQY
v_gene: TRBV5-4
d_gene: -

CDR3aa: ASSRPGQGRNEQF
v_gene: TRBV19
d_gene: TRBD1

CDR3aa: ASSLLRGGQY
v_gene: TRBV5-6
d_gene: -

CDR3aa: ASSEGTGVSQKLF
v_gene: TRBV6-1
d_gene: TRBD1

CDR3aa: ASREGEGGEPQH
v_gene: TRBV2
d_gene: -

CDR3aa: ASRTAFSGNTIY
v_gene: TRBV6-1
d_gene: -

CDR3aa: ASSLRATNEKLF
v_gene: TRBV28
d_gene: -

CDR3aa: AISEWQANTEAF
v_gene: TRBV10-3
d_gene: -

CDR3aa: ASSPQGSRNEQF
v_gene: TRBV18
d_gene: -

CDR3aa: ASSQDQEGSYEQY
v_gene: TRBV4-2
d_gene: -

CDR3aa: ASSPGQGSTGELF
v_gene: TRBV7-6
d_gene: TRBD1

CDR3aa: ASSPLGGAPQPQH
v_gene: TRBV14
d_gene: -

CDR3aa: ASTGQHTNYGYT
v_gene: TRBV19
d_gene: TRBD1

CDR3aa: ASSYLLGTGGNEQY
v_gene: TRBV6-5
d_gene: TRBD1

CDR3aa: ASSPDRDYGYT
v_gene: TRBV5-4
d_gene: TRBD1

CDR3aa: ASSSETGTAGGYT
v_gene: TRBV5-1
d_gene: TRBD1

CDR3aa: ATVAVPSGRTTDTQY
v_gene: TRBV9
d_gene: TRBD2

CDR3aa: ASSSGTSGYEQY
v_gene: TRBV7-8
d_gene: TRBD2

CDR3aa: ASGLEETGHTEAF
v_gene: TRBV12-5
d_gene: TRBD1

CDR3aa: ASSADRVYEQY
v_gene: TRBV5-1
d_gene: TRBD1

CDR3aa: SARERNEQF
v_gene: TRBV20-1
d_gene: -

CDR3aa: ASSLGGSDNEQF
v_gene: TRBV7-3
d_gene: TRBD2

CDR3aa: ASSLGESSGNTIY
v_gene: TRBV19
d_gene: -

CDR3aa: ASSDGTGKKSYEQY
v_gene: TRBV2
d_gene: TRBD1

CDR3aa: ASSPDGGNQPQH
v_gene: TRBV18
d_gene: -

CDR3aa: ASTMDSLNIQY
v_gene: TRBV6-1
d_gene: -

CDR3aa: ASSASTLAGSHEQY
v_gene: TRBV4-1
d_gene: TRBD2

CDR3aa: ATGQGNQPQH
v_gene: TRBV19
d_gene: TRBD1

CDR3aa: ASRKGTGELF
v_gene: TRBV28
d_gene: -

CDR3aa: ASSQGTSGSDTQY
v_gene: TRBV4-2
d_gene: TRBD2

CDR3aa: ASSPGGGKYNQPQH
v_gene: TRBV18
d_gene: -

CDR3aa: ASRTGQGANNEQF
v_gene: TRBV2
d_gene: TRBD1